This entry lists 29 T cell receptor beta chains sequenced from one sample in a study of T cells after yellow fever vaccination. TCRdb passed the 5' RACE reads through MiXCR, listing each CDR3 protein once. Of about 350,000 distinct CDR3 sequences in the sample, around a tenth are singletons; the top ten hold 15% to 20%. Sequencing used PBMCs, obtained on the day of the first yellow fever vaccination. These receptor sequences come from a man in his late teens or twenties who received the YFV17D yellow fever vaccine.

CDR3 residues: CASSVTSGANVLTF. In nucleotides, the CDR3 is TGTGCCAGTTCAGTTACCTCCGGGGCCAACGTCCTGACTTTC. V is TRBV7-2 and J is TRBJ2-6; D is unclear. The CDR3 runs to 14 residues. CDR1 and CDR2 from the germline V gene are SGHTA and FQGNSA. Trimming removed 9 bases from V and 4 bases from J, with 13 bases in between.

This clonotype showed up just a few times. The chain has TRBV29-1 and TRBJ2-5; no definite D call. The CDR3 extends over 10 amino acids. The V gene lost 4 bases and the J gene lost 10 bases, with 10 bases spanning the gap. From germline, CDR1 is SQVTM and CDR2 ANQGSEA. The CDR3 region has the DNA TGCAGCGTTGCTTCCTACGGCCAGTACTTC. Translation gives CSVASYGQYF.

This clonotype was counted a few times. The CDR3 reads CASSSRTIVSNPPGANVLTF. For the CDR3, the DNA is TGTGCCAGCAGCTCGAGGACGATCGTCTCGAACCCTCCTGGGGCCAACGTCCTGACTTTC. This chain links TRBV7-8 with TRBJ2-6, with D hard to call. CDR3 length: 20 amino acids. Trimming stripped 4 bases from V and 2 bases from J, with 24 bases between. Germline-derived CDR1 and CDR2 are SGHVS and FQNEAQ. The full variable domain, with the rest looked up from reference TRBV7-8 and TRBJ2-6, is GAGVSQSPRYKVAKRGQDVALRCDPISGHVSLFWYQQALGQGPEFLTYFQNEAQLDKSGLPSDRFFAERPEGSVSTLKIQRTQQEDSAVYLCASSSRTIVSNPPGANVLTFGAGSRLTVL.

This chain connects TRBV3-1 to TRBJ2-5, with D possibly TRBD1 on 5 matching bases. The CDR3 consists of 17 residues. V dropped 8 bases and J dropped 5 bases, with 27 bases sitting between them. Germline V CDR1 and CDR2: LGHDT, YNNKEL (reference sequence). CDR3 sequence reads: CASSKQGSRIPAETQYF. As DNA, the CDR3 is TGTGCCAGCTCCAAGCAGGGCAGTAGGATACCCGCGGAGACCCAGTACTTC.

Only a few counts were recorded for this clonotype. The chain uses TRBV28 and TRBJ2-2; D ambiguous. V was cut by 6 bases and J by 4 bases, with 12 bases left in between. Looked up from germline, CDR1 is MDHEN and CDR2 is SYDVKM. The CDR3 has 14 residues. The CDR3 is CASRRLATTGELFF. In DNA form, the CDR3 reads TGTGCCAGCAGGAGGCTGGCAACCACCGGGGAGCTGTTTTTT.

The sample holds many counts of this clonotype. The chain carries TRBV7-9 and TRBJ2-2, with D tentatively TRBD1 (6 bases). CDR1 is SEHNR, CDR2 FQNEAQ, per germline (reference sequence). This CDR3 spans 15 amino acids. Trimming took off 5 bases at V and 3 bases at J, with 13 bases between the two ends. CDR3 nucleotide sequence: TGTGCCAGCAGCCCCTGGGGGCAGGACACCGGGGAGCTGTTTTTT. Its translation: CASSPWGQDTGELFF. The full variable domain, its missing parts supplied by reference TRBV7-9 and TRBJ2-2, is DTGVSQNPRHKITKRGQNVTFRCDPISEHNRLYWYRQTLGQGPEFLTYFQNEAQLEKSRLLSDRFSAERPKGSFSTLEIQRTEQGDSAMYLCASSPWGQDTGELFFGEGSRLTVL.

The V call is TRBV7-9, the J call TRBJ2-6; the D is unclear. CDR3 length equals 17 residues. The V and J ends lost 2 bases and 1 base respectively, with 12 bases between them. From germline, CDR1 is SEHNR and CDR2 FQNEAQ (reference sequence). The CDR3 bases are TGTGCCAGCAGCTTATTGGTTTCGGGTTCTGGGGCCAACGTCCTGACTTTC. Encoded protein: CASSLLVSGSGANVLTF.

This clonotype was detected only a few times. This rearrangement joins TRBV4-1 to TRBJ1-4, with no clear D. Germline CDR1 is MGHRA and CDR2 is YSYEKL. The CDR3 is 15 residues long. The V end lost 1 base, the J end lost 8 bases, and 14 bases lay between the germline ends. CDR3 loop: CASSQGSGLWEKLFF. The DNA of the CDR3 is TGCGCCAGCAGCCAAGGTTCTGGCCTATGGGAAAAACTGTTTTTT.

This clonotype was observed a few times. V gene TRBV7-9 combines with J gene TRBJ1-5; possibly TRBD1 for D (5 bases). The CDR3 has 12 residues. Trimming removed 8 bases at V and 4 bases at J, with 9 bases between. Germline CDR1 is SEHNR and CDR2 is FQNEAQ (reference sequence). CDR3 sequence (DNA): TGTGCCAGCGGGGCCGCAAATCAGCCCCAGCATTTT. This gives the protein CASGAANQPQHF.

This clonotype was seen ten or more times. The V and J genes are TRBV12-3 or TRBV12-4 and TRBJ1-5; 8 positions agree with TRBD1. The CDR3 consists of 15 residues. V shed 1 base, J shed 7 bases, and the junction held 6 bases outside the gene matches. The CDR3 loop is CASSLVGDRRQPQHF. DNA of the CDR3: TGTGCCAGCAGTTTAGTAGGGGACAGGAGACAGCCCCAGCATTTT.

This clonotype came up many times. The J gene is TRBJ1-4, the V gene TRBV20-1, with D unclear. Germline V lookup: CDR1 DFQATT, CDR2 SNEGSKA (reference sequence). This CDR3 contains 14 residues. The V end lost 0 bases, the J end lost 7 bases, and 12 bases lay between the germline ends. This CDR3 reads CSARDVVGGEKLFF. The CDR3 bases are TGCAGTGCTAGAGATGTGGTGGGTGGTGAAAAACTGTTTTTT.

This sequence joins TRBV5-1 and TRBJ2-5, with D perhaps TRBD1 (5 bases). The germline V and J ends were trimmed by 2 bases and 4 bases, with 18 bases remaining between them. The CDR3 loop spans 16 amino acids. In germline, CDR1 is SGHRS, CDR2 YFSETQ. The DNA of the CDR3 is TGCGCCAGCAGCTTCCAACGCCCGCTAACAGGAGAGACCCAGTACTTC. As protein: CASSFQRPLTGETQYF.

This chain connects TRBV7-2 to TRBJ2-2; 7 bases map to TRBD2. Losses at the gene ends were 1 base for V and 4 bases for J; bases not matched to a gene: 6. This CDR3 region has 16 residues. Germline-derived CDR1 and CDR2 are SGHTA and FQGNSA. The CDR3 coding sequence is TGTGCCAGCAGCTTAGGGCGAGGGACTACCACCGGGGAGCTGTTTTTT. Residues: CASSLGRGTTTGELFF.

This clonotype has just a few counts. The CDR3 is CASSLGTITGELFF. CDR3 DNA sequence: TGTGCCAGCAGCCTCGGGACTATCACCGGGGAGCTGTTTTTT. V usage is TRBV12-3 or TRBV12-4 and J usage is TRBJ2-2, with 7 nucleotides matching TRBD2. V lost 6 bases, J lost 4 bases, and 5 bases stayed unmatched. The CDR3 is 14 amino acids.

The chain combines TRBV7-6 with TRBJ1-4; 9 positions match TRBD1. Trimming removed 6 bases from V and 13 bases from J; junction bases left unmatched: 12. Germline assignment: CDR1 SGHVS and CDR2 FNYEAQ. The CDR3 is 14 residues long. The CDR3 spells CASSPGTGSRGLFF. The CDR3 DNA reads as TGTGCCAGCAGTCCCGGGACAGGGTCGAGAGGACTGTTTTTT.

The chain is built from TRBV12-3 or TRBV12-4 and TRBJ1-1, with a weak D call TRBD1 (6 bases). There are 13 residues in the CDR3. Trimming took off 3 bases at V and 5 bases at J, with 10 bases between the two ends. As DNA, the CDR3 is TGTGCCAGCAGTTTTAGCGGACAGACTGAAGCTTTCTTT. Amino acid sequence: CASSFSGQTEAFF.

This clonotype has only a few counts. This chain joins TRBV5-5 and TRBJ2-2; a possible D gene is TRBD1 (6 bases). Germline values: CDR1 SGHKS, CDR2 YYEKEE (reference sequence). Trimming took 1 base from V and 6 from J, leaving 16 bases between them. The CDR3 length is 16 residues. The CDR3, as DNA: TGTGCCAGCAGCTTGTACGCGACAGGAGAGGCCGGGGAGCTGTTTTTT. It translates to CASSLYATGEAGELFF.

At least ten counts were recorded for this clonotype. The V call is TRBV6-1, the J call TRBJ2-2, with a possible D match to TRBD1 (5 bases). CDR3 length equals 14 residues. Trimming stripped 7 bases from V and 5 bases from J, with 14 bases between. Germline V gene sequence: CDR1 MNHNS, CDR2 SASEGT. CDR3 DNA sequence: TGTGCCAGCACCCAGGGTGGGTCGACCGGGGAGCTGTTTTTT. Protein: CASTQGGSTGELFF.

The gene calls are TRBV10-3 and TRBJ2-1; TRBD2 aligns across 9 bases. Germline V gene lookup returns CDR1 ENHRY and CDR2 SYGVKD. Unmatched junction bases numbered 4, after V lost 3 bases and J lost 4 bases. The CDR3 runs 15 residues. CDR3 coding DNA: TGTGCCATCAGTGAAGGGACTAGCCCATACAATGAGCAGTTCTTC. Its translation: CAISEGTSPYNEQFF.

This clonotype was recorded a few times. The genes are TRBV5-4 and TRBJ2-1, with 9 bases matching TRBD1. Germline values: CDR1 SGHNT, CDR2 YYREEE (reference sequence). The CDR3 contains 14 residues. J lost 9 bases, V lost 4 bases, and 8 bases had no gene match. For the CDR3, the DNA is TGTGCCAGCAGCCTGGACAGGGGAAGTCGTGAGCAGTTCTTC. This translates into CASSLDRGSREQFF.

In this sample, this clonotype turned up many times. This chain connects TRBV12-3 or TRBV12-4 to TRBJ2-7; unclear D gene. With 3 bases removed from V and 4 bases from J, the gap between germline ends came to 7 bases. The CDR3 loop spans 12 amino acids. The CDR3 loop reads CASSLGLYEQYF. In DNA form, the CDR3 reads TGTGCCAGCAGTTTGGGTCTATACGAGCAGTACTTC.

This clonotype was seen only a few times. This chain joins TRBV19 and TRBJ2-2; D is perhaps TRBD2 (6 bases). This CDR3 has 19 residues. Trimming took 5 bases from V and 2 from J, leaving 24 bases between them. In germline, CDR1 is LNHDA, CDR2 SQIVND (reference sequence). DNA of the CDR3: TGTGCCAGTAGTCTAGTAATTGAGGACTACACCTCTAACACCGGGGAGCTGTTTTTT. It translates to CASSLVIEDYTSNTGELFF.

This rearrangement joins TRBV7-2 to TRBJ2-5; 7 positions agree with TRBD1. The CDR3 consists of 20 residues. The V and J ends lost 0 bases and 1 base, in that order; junction bases with no gene match: 17. Germline V CDR1 and CDR2: SGHTA, FQGNSA. The CDR3 sequence is CASSLAYGRGHRGAQETQYF. In DNA form, the CDR3 reads TGTGCCAGCAGCTTAGCGTATGGCAGGGGCCACAGGGGCGCCCAAGAGACCCAGTACTTC.

This clonotype was recorded at least ten times. V and J are TRBV9 and TRBJ1-1, with D unclear. Trimming cost V 4 bases and J 1 base, with 11 bases left between them. The CDR3 consists of 14 residues. Germline V gene sequence: CDR1 SGDLS, CDR2 YYNGEE. The CDR3 region has the DNA TGTGCCAGCAGCAAGCGGACGGGGAACACTGAAGCTTTCTTT. It translates to CASSKRTGNTEAFF.

This clonotype has only a few counts. The chain joins TRBV19 to TRBJ1-1; D is possibly TRBD1 (6 bases). The CDR3 runs 14 residues. V lost 4 bases and J lost 5, with 14 bases in between. The germline CDR1 and CDR2 sequences are LNHDA and SQIVND (reference sequence). CDR3 nucleotides: TGTGCCAGTAGTACGGGACACTCGAGTACTGAAGCTTTCTTT. Translating gives CASSTGHSSTEAFF.

The sample holds one count of this clonotype. The chain is built from TRBV5-1 and TRBJ1-2; D is ambiguous. Germline CDR1 is SGHRS and CDR2 is YFSETQ. V was shortened by 2 bases and J by 8 bases, with 10 bases between the two germline ends. The CDR3 consists of 12 residues. This CDR3 is CASSLPEEGYTF. CDR3 bases: TGCGCCAGCAGCTTACCGGAGGAGGGCTACACCTTC.

This clonotype was recorded many times. The rearrangement joins TRBV4-1 to TRBJ1-1; D remains unclear. CDR3 length: 13 amino acids. The ends were cut back, 3 bases at V and 0 bases at J, with 5 bases in the middle. Per germline, CDR1 MGHRA and CDR2 YSYEKL. CDR3 protein: CASSHGLNTEAFF. In DNA, the CDR3 is TGCGCCAGCAGCCACGGCCTGAACACTGAAGCTTTCTTT.

This sequence joins TRBV29-1 and TRBJ1-4, with a weak D call TRBD1 (6 bases). The CDR3 is 14 residues long. Germline CDR1 and CDR2: SQVTM and ANQGSEA. Trimming removed 7 bases from V and 5 bases from J, with 17 bases in between. Written as DNA, the CDR3 is TGCAGCGCATTACAGGGAGTTATGAATGAAAAACTGTTTTTT. As protein: CSALQGVMNEKLFF.

Many counts were recorded for this clonotype. This chain joins TRBV12-3 or TRBV12-4 and TRBJ2-1; 10 nucleotides line up with TRBD1. The CDR3 totals 13 residues. V dropped 5 bases and J dropped 7; count of bases not matched to a gene: 2. The CDR3 DNA reads TGTGCCAGCAGTCTGGGACAGGGGAATGAGCAGTTCTTC. This codes for CASSLGQGNEQFF.